This is a list of T cell receptor beta chains from one sample in a study of T cells in Graves' hyperthyroidism and ophthalmopathy. TCRdb reprocessed the multiplex PCR reads with MiXCR, giving one entry per CDR3 protein. Here the sample spans fewer than 250,000 distinct CDR3 sequences, around 25% being singletons. The specimen was blood. Receptors were obtained from a middle-aged woman with Graves' ophthalmopathy. The CDR3 runs from the conserved cysteine through the conserved F or W. D genes are given only for firm matches. Size is stated for part of the rows, as once, few or many counts, or as a class when the clone is expanded.

cdr3_aa cdr3_nt cdr3_length j_call v_call d_call clone_size
CASSIPTSLYEQYF TGTGCCAGCAGTATACCGACAAGCCTCTACGAGCAGTACTTC 14 TRBJ2-7 TRBV28 - many
CASSYSTVAGDRAYEQYF TGTGCCAGCAGTTACTCGACAGTGGCGGGCGACAGGGCCTACGAGCAGTACTTC 18 TRBJ2-7 TRBV6-2/TRBV6-3 TRBD1 -
CSADNREGLFKQYF TGCAGTGCGGACAATCGGGAGGGCCTTTTCAAGCAGTACTTC 14 TRBJ2-7 TRBV20-1 TRBD2 many
CASSLWGEQYF TGCGCCAGCAGCTTATGGGGGGAGCAGTACTTC 11 TRBJ2-7 TRBV5-1 - -
CASSSGQSPYGYTF TGTGCCAGCAGTTCGGGACAGTCACCCTATGGCTACACCTTC 14 TRBJ1-2 TRBV6-2/TRBV6-3 TRBD1 -
CASSLTLDQLFPYEQYF TGTGCCAGCAGCTTGACACTCGACCAACTATTCCCCTACGAGCAGTACTTC 17 TRBJ2-7 TRBV5-6 - many
CASSAGAASYEQYF TGTGCCAGCAGTGCGGGGGCGGCCTCCTACGAGCAGTACTTC 14 TRBJ2-7 TRBV6-1 - many
CASSQEPYEQYF TGCGCCAGCAGCCAAGAGCCCTACGAGCAGTACTTC 12 TRBJ2-7 TRBV4-1 - few
CAWTPGQGSSPLHF TGTGCCTGGACTCCGGGACAGGGGAGTTCACCCCTCCACTTT 14 TRBJ1-6 TRBV30 TRBD1 many
CASSYGEPLAKNIQYF TGTGCCAGCAGTTACGGGGAGCCCCTAGCCAAAAACATTCAGTACTTC 16 TRBJ2-4 TRBV6-5 - many
CASSFLAGPSPYEQYF TGTGCCAGCAGCTTTCTAGCGGGACCGTCTCCCTACGAGCAGTACTTC 16 TRBJ2-7 TRBV11-1 TRBD2 many
CASSFIAGGPSGALFF TGCGCCAGCAGCTTCATAGCGGGAGGGCCTTCCGGGGCGCTGTTTTTT 16 TRBJ2-2 TRBV5-1 TRBD2 -
CASSLSGVQETQYF TGTGCCAGCAGCCTTAGCGGGGTTCAAGAGACCCAGTACTTC 14 TRBJ2-5 TRBV12-3/TRBV12-4 TRBD2 many
CASSPGTSIDTDTQYF TGTGCCAGCAGTCCCGGGACCTCCATTGACACAGATACGCAGTATTTT 16 TRBJ2-3 TRBV28 - many
CASREDRGRGPDNAPLHF TGTGCCAGCAGAGAGGACAGGGGCAGAGGACCAGATAATGCACCCCTCCACTTT 18 TRBJ1-6 TRBV6-1 TRBD1 -
CASSEQGLDYGYTF TGTGCCAGCAGTGAGCAGGGTCTCGACTATGGCTACACCTTC 14 TRBJ1-2 TRBV2 - many
CASSQDLGGVEETQYF TGTGCCAGCAGCCAAGATTTGGGGGGAGTGGAGGAGACCCAGTACTTC 16 TRBJ2-5 TRBV4-2 - many
CASSPQGAVPWDEQYF TGTGCCAGCAGCCCTCAGGGGGCTGTCCCCTGGGACGAGCAGTACTTC 16 TRBJ2-7 TRBV28 TRBD1 many
CASRLQGHTEAFF TGTGCCAGCAGACTACAGGGACACACTGAAGCTTTCTTT 13 TRBJ1-1 TRBV12-3/TRBV12-4 - -
CASNPGRGNTEAFF TGTGCCAGCAATCCTGGGCGGGGTAACACTGAAGCTTTCTTT 14 TRBJ1-1 TRBV2 - many
CASSQDSVSTLETQYF TGTGCCAGCAGCCAAGATAGTGTGTCGACCCTCGAGACCCAGTACTTC 16 TRBJ2-5 TRBV4-2 - many
CSARTSGRSGELFF TGCAGTGCTAGGACTAGCGGGAGGTCCGGGGAGCTGTTTTTT 14 TRBJ2-2 TRBV20-1 TRBD2 few
CSSSQDLDSNSNYGYTF TGTTCCAGCAGCCAAGATCTGGACAGTAACTCTAACTATGGCTACACCTTC 17 TRBJ1-2 TRBV3-1 - -
CASRQGDRTEAFF TGCGCCAGCAGGCAAGGGGATCGCACTGAAGCTTTCTTT 13 TRBJ1-1 TRBV5-1 - many
CASSSPRLAGEETQYF TGTGCCAGCAGCTCCCCCCGACTAGCGGGGGAAGAGACCCAGTACTTC 16 TRBJ2-5 TRBV6-1 TRBD2 -
CASSQDSLVGRQETQYF TGTGCCAGCAGCCAAGATTCCCTAGTAGGCCGCCAAGAGACCCAGTACTTC 17 TRBJ2-5 TRBV3-1 - many
CASSQNGGSQPQHF TGTGCCAGCAGTCAGAACGGGGGCAGTCAGCCCCAGCATTTT 14 TRBJ1-5 TRBV12-3/TRBV12-4 - -
CASSEGYRGYGYTF TGTGCCAGCAGTGAAGGCTACAGGGGCTATGGCTACACCTTC 14 TRBJ1-2 TRBV2 TRBD1 medium-sized
CASSHNQRARYEQYF TGTGCCAGCAGCCATAACCAGCGGGCTCGCTACGAGCAGTACTTC 15 TRBJ2-7 TRBV28 - many
CASSARLAKETQYF TGTGCCAGCAGCGCCCGACTAGCGAAAGAGACCCAGTACTTC 14 TRBJ2-5 TRBV7-2 TRBD2 -
CASSLGTGGTGVNTEAFF TGTGCCAGCAGTTTAGGGACAGGGGGGACAGGCGTGAACACTGAAGCTTTCTTT 18 TRBJ1-1 TRBV28 TRBD1 -
CASSLDAGVRAYEQYF TGCGCCAGCAGCTTGGATGCGGGGGTCAGAGCCTACGAGCAGTACTTC 16 TRBJ2-7 TRBV5-1 TRBD2 few
CASSNPRGPNTEAFF TGTGCCAGCAGTAACCCCAGGGGACCGAACACTGAAGCTTTCTTT 15 TRBJ1-1 TRBV2 - once
CASSSTQGGRNQPQHF TGTGCCAGCAGCTCAACTCAGGGAGGTCGCAATCAGCCCCAGCATTTT 16 TRBJ1-5 TRBV28 - many
CASSIGHPTDTQYF TGTGCCAGCAGCATTGGACACCCTACAGATACGCAGTATTTT 14 TRBJ2-3 TRBV6-5 - many
CASSRGVTYEQYF TGTGCCAGCTCCAGGGGGGTCACCTACGAGCAGTACTTC 13 TRBJ2-7 TRBV7-2 - many
CASSQKPPGLASETQYF TGTGCCAGCAGCCAAAAGCCTCCGGGACTAGCGTCTGAGACCCAGTACTTC 17 TRBJ2-5 TRBV14 TRBD2 many
CASNPAGTVVDGYTF TGTGCCAGCAACCCAGCCGGGACAGTGGTCGATGGCTACACCTTC 15 TRBJ1-2 TRBV28 TRBD1 many
CASSNSSIQYF TGTGCCAGCAGCAATTCGAGCATTCAGTACTTC 11 TRBJ2-4 TRBV11-3 - many
CASSLSGGGYEQYF TGTGCCAGCAGCTTATCCGGGGGCGGGTACGAGCAGTACTTC 14 TRBJ2-7 TRBV7-9 - many
CASSLNFGRTGGNEQFF TGTGCCAGCAGTTTAAACTTTGGTAGGACAGGGGGGAATGAGCAGTTCTTC 17 TRBJ2-1 TRBV12-3/TRBV12-4 TRBD1 many
CASSPGTVFSYEQYF TGTGCCAGCAGTCCCGGGACAGTCTTCTCCTACGAGCAGTACTTC 15 TRBJ2-7 TRBV28 TRBD1 -
CATSGWKNTGKLFF TGTGCCACCAGTGGGTGGAAAAACACCGGGAAGCTGTTTTTT 14 TRBJ2-2 TRBV24-1 - many
CSVEDLEGTGVSAFF TGCAGCGTTGAAGATCTTGAGGGGACAGGAGTATCAGCTTTCTTT 15 TRBJ1-1 TRBV29-1 TRBD1 many
CASSPRTGINTGELFF TGTGCCAGCAGCCCTCGGACAGGGATTAACACCGGGGAGCTGTTTTTT 16 TRBJ2-2 TRBV11-2 TRBD1 -
CASSRGAPTGELFF TGTGCCAGCAGCCGGGGAGCTCCCACCGGGGAGCTGTTTTTT 14 TRBJ2-2 TRBV6-1 - few
CASSLALTTGGRGQYF TGTGCCAGCAGCTTAGCATTAACGACAGGGGGCAGAGGGCAGTACTTC 16 TRBJ2-7 TRBV7-2 TRBD1 many
CSATRGNYNEQFF TGCAGTGCTACTAGGGGAAATTACAATGAGCAGTTCTTC 13 TRBJ2-1 TRBV20-1 - -
CSVDRGTPQETQYF TGCAGCGTTGACCGCGGGACACCTCAAGAGACCCAGTACTTC 14 TRBJ2-5 TRBV29-1 - many
CASSLTDRVKAEAFF TGTGCCAGCAGCTTAACGGACAGGGTGAAAGCTGAAGCTTTCTTT 15 TRBJ1-1 TRBV11-2 TRBD1 many